This T cell receptor (beta chain) was recorded in a study of glioma-infiltrating T cells after dendritic cell vaccination. Study-level findings and limits: TCR clonality showed no direct relationship with survival.

Produced via immunoSEQ multiplex PCR; TCRdb's table is partial and in-frame only. The table lists about 73,000 clones, more than 65% of them singletons. Turning to this clone: The target antigen is unknown.

Patients had residual fresh-frozen tumor tissue and more than two years of survival data. This CDR3 has 14 amino acids. CDR1 and CDR2 (germline): ENHRY, SYGVKD. Trimming stripped 5 bases from V and 8 bases from J, with 18 bases between. The specimen was blood, collected before dendritic cell vaccination. This chain uses TRBV10-3 with TRBJ1-2; D is perhaps TRBD1 (6 bases). The source is a human donor with glioblastoma. This chain's CDR3 is CAISNPPGVGGYTF. In nucleotides, the CDR3 is TGTGCCATCAGTAATCCCCCAGGGGTAGGAGGCTACACCTTC.